This T cell receptor beta chain was obtained from a study of metastatic and nonmetastatic thyroid tumors (dated by TCRdb to the early 2020s). As for the study more broadly: For patients with malignant and with benign thyroid disease, the researchers compared repertoires between peripheral blood samples and tumor or nodule tissue samples.

The library was built by means of PCR. The data were produced on an Illumina HiSeq 4000. The TCR beta-chain CDR3 region of each patient was profiled by high-throughput sequencing. As for the authors' bioinformatics: A classifier to discriminate distant-metastatic papillary thyroid cancer patients was built from CDR3 differences across clinicopathological groups. The Shannon index was used to assess repertoire diversity, and the Morisita-Horn index was used to assess tumor-blood repertoire similarity. Through fastp at Q25 and MiXCR, TCRdb rebuilt clones from the public reads, retaining in-frame beta chains. The V and J calls here are based on TCRdb, not the publication. Across this sample there are about 3,500 clones, with roughly 35% seen only once. The ten largest clonotypes hold 13% to 15% of the sample. The cysteine opens and the phenylalanine closes a CDR3 of 14 amino acids. Kept here is only the CDR3 DNA, which spans 42 bases and is read in frame from base 1. CDR1 and CDR2 are drawn from the germline V gene: SGHAT, FQNNGV. A distance of 15 bases separates the germline ends of V and J, which lose 7 bases and 6 bases respectively.

Findings and caveats that apply to the study as a whole: In both blood and tumor samples, TCR beta diversity was reported to be significantly higher in malignant tumors than in benign nodules.

Details on this clone: Its antigen is still unknown. No much larger clone is present one base from it, and per-base qualities are unavailable.

None of the patients had been given any treatment before thyroid surgery. Using T-cell receptor beta sequencing, the researchers looked back retrospectively at clinical samples from patients, gathered between about 2012 and 2019. The origin of this receptor is a male donor with papillary thyroid cancer or a benign thyroid nodule (not recorded which). Some clones in this sample may be carry-over from other donors' samples. The chain was built from TRBV11-2 and TRBJ2-2; the D region possibly corresponds to TRBD2 (6 bases align). Input material: adjacent normal tissue. The DNA reads TGTGCCAGCACCTACTCCTGGGGGGCCGGGGAGCTGTTTTTT. This translates into CASTYSWGAGELFF.